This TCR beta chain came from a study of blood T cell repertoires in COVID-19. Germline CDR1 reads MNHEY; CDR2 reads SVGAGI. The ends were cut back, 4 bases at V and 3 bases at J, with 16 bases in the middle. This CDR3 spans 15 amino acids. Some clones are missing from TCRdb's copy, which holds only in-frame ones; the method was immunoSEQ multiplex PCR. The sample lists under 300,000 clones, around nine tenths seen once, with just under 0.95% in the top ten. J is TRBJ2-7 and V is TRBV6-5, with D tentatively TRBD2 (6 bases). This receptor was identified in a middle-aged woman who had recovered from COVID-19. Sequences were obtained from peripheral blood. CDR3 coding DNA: TGTGCCAGCAGTTTAACCGGGACTTCCAACTACGAGCAGTACTTC. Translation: CASSLTGTSNYEQYF.